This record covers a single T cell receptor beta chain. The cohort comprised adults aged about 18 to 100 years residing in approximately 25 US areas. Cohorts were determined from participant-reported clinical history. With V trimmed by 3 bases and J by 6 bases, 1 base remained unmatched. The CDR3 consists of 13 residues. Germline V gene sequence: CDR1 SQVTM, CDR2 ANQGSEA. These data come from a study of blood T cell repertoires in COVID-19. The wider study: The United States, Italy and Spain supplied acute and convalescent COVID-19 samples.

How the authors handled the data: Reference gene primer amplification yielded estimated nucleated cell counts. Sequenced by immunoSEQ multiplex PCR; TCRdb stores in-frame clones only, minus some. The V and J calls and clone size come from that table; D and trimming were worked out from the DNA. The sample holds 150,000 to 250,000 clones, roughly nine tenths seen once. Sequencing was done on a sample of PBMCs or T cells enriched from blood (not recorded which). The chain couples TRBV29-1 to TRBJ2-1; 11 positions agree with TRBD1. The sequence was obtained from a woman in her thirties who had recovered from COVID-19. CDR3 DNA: TGCAGCGTTGACGGGACAGGGGGCAATGAGCAGTTCTTC. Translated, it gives CSVDGTGGNEQFF.